This record concerns one T cell receptor beta chain sequence. This sample was included in a study of blood T cell repertoires in COVID-19. Study-wide context: Donors in the United States, Italy and Spain gave samples during acute or convalescent COVID-19. T cells, B-cell-depleted T cells, or PBMCs provided the cDNA or gDNA that served as material.

Per the original methods: Estimates of nucleated cell counts were drawn from the amplification of reference gene primers. Sequencing was performed with immunoSEQ multiplex PCR; in TCRdb, only in-frame clones are kept and a portion is missing. V and J calls and clone size follow that table, whereas D and trimming were derived from the DNA. The table lists some 150,000 clones, around nine tenths of them singletons, with around 3.5% in the top ten. CDR1 MNHEY and CDR2 SMNVEV come from the germline V gene (reference sequence). This CDR3 comprises 14 residues. V shed 4 bases and J shed 1 base, with 10 bases lying between them.

This chain links TRBV27 with TRBJ1-1, with D perhaps TRBD1 (6 bases). This TCR was sampled from a man in his late teens or twenties with active or convalescent COVID-19. The sequenced sample was peripheral blood. The CDR3 region is CASSWAGANTEAFF. CDR3 nucleotides: TGTGCCAGCAGTTGGGCAGGGGCGAACACTGAAGCTTTCTTT.